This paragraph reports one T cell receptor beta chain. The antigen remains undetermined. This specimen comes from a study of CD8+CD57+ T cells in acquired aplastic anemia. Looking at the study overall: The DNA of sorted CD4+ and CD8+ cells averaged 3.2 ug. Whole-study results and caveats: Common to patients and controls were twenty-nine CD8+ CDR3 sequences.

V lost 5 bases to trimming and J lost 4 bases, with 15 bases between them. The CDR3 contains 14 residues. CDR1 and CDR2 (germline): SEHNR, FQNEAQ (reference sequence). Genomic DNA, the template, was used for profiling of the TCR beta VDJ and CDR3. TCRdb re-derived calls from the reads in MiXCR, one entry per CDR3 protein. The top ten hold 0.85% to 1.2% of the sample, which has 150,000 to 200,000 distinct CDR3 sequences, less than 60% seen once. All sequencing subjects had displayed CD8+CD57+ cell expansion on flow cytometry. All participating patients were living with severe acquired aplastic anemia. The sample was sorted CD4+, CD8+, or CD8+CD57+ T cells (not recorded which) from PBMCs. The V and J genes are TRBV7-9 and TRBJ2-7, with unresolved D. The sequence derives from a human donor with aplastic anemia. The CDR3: CASSPPGRLYEQYF. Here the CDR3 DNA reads TGTGCCAGCAGCCCTCCCGGACGCTTATACGAGCAGTACTTC.